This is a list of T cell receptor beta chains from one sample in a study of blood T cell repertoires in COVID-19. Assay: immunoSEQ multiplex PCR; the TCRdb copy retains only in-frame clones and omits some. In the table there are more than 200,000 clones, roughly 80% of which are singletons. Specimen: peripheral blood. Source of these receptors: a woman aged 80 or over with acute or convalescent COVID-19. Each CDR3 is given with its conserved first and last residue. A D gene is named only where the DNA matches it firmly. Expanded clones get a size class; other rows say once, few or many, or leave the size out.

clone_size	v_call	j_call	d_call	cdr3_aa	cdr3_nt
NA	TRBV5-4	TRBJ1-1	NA	CASSLAYSYTEAFF	TGTGCCAGCAGCTTGGCCTACAGTTACACTGAAGCTTTCTTT
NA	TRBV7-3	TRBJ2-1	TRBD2	CASSLGLASDEQFF	TGTGCCAGCAGCCTGGGACTAGCTAGCGATGAGCAGTTCTTC
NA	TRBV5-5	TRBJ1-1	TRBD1	CASSPSTGDNTEAFF	TGTGCCAGCAGCCCCTCGACAGGGGATAACACTGAAGCTTTCTTT
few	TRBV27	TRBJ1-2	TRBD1	CASWAGTGLSGYTF	TGTGCCAGCTGGGCCGGGACAGGGTTATCTGGCTACACCTTC
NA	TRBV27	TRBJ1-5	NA	CASSSIRVAGDQPQHF	TGTGCCAGCAGTTCAATCAGGGTCGCGGGGGATCAGCCCCAGCATTTT
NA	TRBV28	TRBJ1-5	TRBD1	CASRNTGVNQPQHF	TGTGCCAGCAGAAATACAGGGGTCAATCAGCCCCAGCATTTT
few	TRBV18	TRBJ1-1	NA	CASSLGATEAFF	TGTGCCAGCTCACTTGGGGCCACTGAAGCTTTCTTT
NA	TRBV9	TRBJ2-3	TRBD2	CASSALAGPTDTQYF	TGTGCCAGCAGTGCACTAGCGGGACCCACAGATACGCAGTATTTT
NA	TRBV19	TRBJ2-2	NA	CASMLEGLAGELFF	TGTGCCAGTATGTTGGAGGGATTGGCCGGGGAGCTGTTTTTT
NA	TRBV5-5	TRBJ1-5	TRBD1	CASSPGQGGRQPQHF	TGTGCCAGCAGCCCTGGACAAGGGGGCCGGCAGCCCCAGCATTTT
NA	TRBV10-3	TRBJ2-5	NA	CAITPGLEETQYF	TGTGCCATCACCCCGGGACTGGAAGAGACCCAGTACTTC
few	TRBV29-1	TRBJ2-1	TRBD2	CSVIASGNNEQFF	TGCAGCGTTATTGCTAGCGGGAACAATGAGCAGTTCTTC
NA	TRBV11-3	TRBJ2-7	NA	CASSEFRGYEQYF	TGTGCCAGCAGCGAGTTTAGGGGCTACGAGCAGTACTTC
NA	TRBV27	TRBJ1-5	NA	CASSLSGEGWSNQPQHF	TGTGCCAGCAGTTTGTCTGGGGAGGGTTGGAGCAATCAGCCCCAGCATTTT
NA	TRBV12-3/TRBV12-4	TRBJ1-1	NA	CASRGGLVTEAFF	TGTGCCAGCCGCGGGGGGCTGGTCACTGAAGCTTTCTTT
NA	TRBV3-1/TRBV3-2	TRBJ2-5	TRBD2	CASSQVGRGGETQYF	TGTGCCAGCAGCCAAGTTGGTCGGGGGGGAGAGACCCAGTACTTC
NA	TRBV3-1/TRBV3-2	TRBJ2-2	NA	CASSQDQVVGELFF	TGTGCCAGCAGCCAAGATCAGGTGGTCGGGGAGCTGTTTTTT
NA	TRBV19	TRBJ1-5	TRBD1	CASHKTGTGDYQPQHF	TGTGCCAGCCACAAAACCGGGACAGGGGATTATCAGCCCCAGCATTTT
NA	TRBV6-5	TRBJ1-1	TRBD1	CASNPDRGNTEAFF	TGTGCCAGCAATCCGGACAGGGGAAACACTGAAGCTTTCTTT
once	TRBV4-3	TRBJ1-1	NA	CASSQGHRNTEAFF	TGCGCCAGCAGCCAAGGTCACAGGAACACTGAAGCTTTCTTT
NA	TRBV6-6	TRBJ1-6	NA	CASSYMDSNSPLHF	TGTGCCAGCAGTTACATGGACAGTAATTCACCCCTCCACTTT
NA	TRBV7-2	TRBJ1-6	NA	CASSLGRPPDSPLHF	TGTGCCAGCAGCTTAGGGAGGCCTCCTGATTCACCCCTCCACTTT
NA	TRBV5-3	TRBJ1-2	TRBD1	CAGKGQGGKEFGYTF	TGTGCCGGAAAGGGACAGGGAGGGAAGGAATTTGGCTACACCTTC
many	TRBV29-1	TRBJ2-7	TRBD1	CSVPGTGTVDHYEQYF	TGCAGCGTGCCCGGGACAGGGACCGTCGATCACTACGAGCAGTACTTC
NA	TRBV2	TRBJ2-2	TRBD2	CASRDGTSGRVGGELFF	TGTGCCAGCCGAGATGGGACTAGCGGGAGAGTGGGCGGGGAGCTGTTTTTT
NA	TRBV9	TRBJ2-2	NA	CASSVDISHQTGELFF	TGTGCCAGCAGCGTAGATATTTCCCACCAGACCGGGGAGCTGTTTTTT
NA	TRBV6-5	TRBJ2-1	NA	CASTPRLANEQFF	TGTGCCAGCACCCCACGACTGGCTAATGAGCAGTTCTTC
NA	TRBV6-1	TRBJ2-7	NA	CASSEGAGSPYEQYF	TGTGCCAGCAGTGAAGGGGCAGGTTCGCCCTACGAGCAGTACTTC
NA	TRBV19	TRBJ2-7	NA	CASSTITGHAYEQYF	TGTGCCAGTAGTACAATAACGGGACACGCCTACGAGCAGTACTTC
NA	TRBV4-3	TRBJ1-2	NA	CASSVRGQGYTF	TGCGCCAGCAGCGTACGGGGACAAGGCTACACCTTC
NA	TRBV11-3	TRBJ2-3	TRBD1	CASSKLTGGTDTQYF	TGTGCCAGCAGCAAACTGACAGGGGGCACAGATACGCAGTATTTT
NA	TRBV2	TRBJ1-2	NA	CASSEGGTSANYGYTF	TGTGCCAGCAGTGAAGGGGGGACATCCGCTAACTATGGCTACACCTTC
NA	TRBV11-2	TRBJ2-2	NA	CASSPGVNTGELFF	TGTGCCAGCAGCCCCGGGGTGAACACCGGGGAGCTGTTTTTT
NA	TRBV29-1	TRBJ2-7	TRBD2	CSVAGTTNYEQYF	TGCAGCGTTGCCGGGACTACCAACTACGAGCAGTACTTC
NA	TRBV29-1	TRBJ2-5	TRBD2	CSASPGTSGSGQETQYF	TGCAGCGCCTCACCGGGGACTAGCGGGAGTGGCCAAGAGACCCAGTACTTC
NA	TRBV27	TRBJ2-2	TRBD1	CASRVHPRDRGRKNTGELFF	TGTGCCAGCAGAGTCCACCCCCGGGACAGGGGGAGAAAGAACACCGGGGAGCTGTTTTTT
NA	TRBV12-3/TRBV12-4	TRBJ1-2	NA	CASSLHYYGYTF	TGTGCCAGCAGTTTGCACTACTATGGCTACACCTTC
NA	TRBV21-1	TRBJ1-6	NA	CASNHRDRNSPLHF	TGTGCCAGCAACCACCGGGACAGGAATTCACCCCTCCACTTT
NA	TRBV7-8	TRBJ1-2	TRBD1	CASSLDRGYGYTF	TGTGCCAGCAGCTTGGACAGGGGGTATGGCTACACCTTC
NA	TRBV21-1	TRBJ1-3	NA	CASSIHRVGNTIYF	TGTGCCAGCAGCATCCACAGGGTCGGAAACACCATATATTTT
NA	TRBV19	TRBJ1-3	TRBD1	CASRSTGAGNTIYF	TGTGCCAGTAGATCGACAGGGGCCGGAAACACCATATATTTT
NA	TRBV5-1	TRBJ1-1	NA	CASSFRLGGQGDTEAFF	TGCGCCAGCAGCTTTCGCCTTGGGGGCCAGGGAGACACTGAAGCTTTCTTT
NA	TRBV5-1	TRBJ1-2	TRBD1	CASSLGQGADSYTF	TGCGCCAGCAGCTTGGGCCAGGGGGCGGATTCCTACACCTTC
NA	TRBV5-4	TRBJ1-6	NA	CASSLGQPDSPLHF	TGTGCCAGCAGCTTGGGACAGCCGGATTCACCCCTCCACTTT
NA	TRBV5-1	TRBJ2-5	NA	CASSLRGGGPETQYF	TGCGCCAGCAGCTTGCGCGGTGGGGGCCCGGAGACCCAGTACTTC
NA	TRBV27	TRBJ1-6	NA	CASSSGNNYNSPLHF	TGTGCCAGCAGTTCAGGGAACAACTATAATTCACCCCTCCACTTT
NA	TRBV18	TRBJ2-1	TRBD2	CASSPGPGGYNEQFF	TGTGCCAGCTCCCCGGGACCGGGAGGCTACAATGAGCAGTTCTTC
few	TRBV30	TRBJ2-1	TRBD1	CAWSVQGDWQFF	TGTGCCTGGAGTGTACAGGGGGATTGGCAGTTCTTC
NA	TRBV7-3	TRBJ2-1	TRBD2	CASSLGLAGDEQFF	TGTGCCAGCAGCTTAGGACTAGCGGGAGACGAGCAGTTCTTC
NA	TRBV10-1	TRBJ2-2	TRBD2	CASSVAGFPGELFF	TGCGCCAGCTCCGTAGCGGGATTTCCGGGGGAGCTGTTTTTT